This T cell receptor beta chain is drawn from a study of radiotherapy plus CTLA-4 blockade in lung cancer. Clones were read by immunoSEQ multiplex PCR, and TCRdb kept only the in-frame ones, dropping some. The sample has tens of thousands of clones; around three quarters are singletons. The length of the CDR3 is 16 residues. The trim removed 4 bases at V and 6 bases at J, leaving 12 bases unmatched. Per germline, CDR1 SGHRS and CDR2 YFSETQ. The sequence came from a human donor with non-small cell lung cancer that progressed on radiotherapy plus ipilimumab. The chain carries TRBV5-1 and TRBJ2-3; 9 bases line up with TRBD2. Sequences were derived from peripheral blood, sampled from a patient treated with radiotherapy plus ipilimumab. CDR3 nucleotide sequence: TGCGCCAGCAGCCTTTTGCGGGGGGGCCGTCTGGATACGCAGTATTTT. Translating it yields CASSLLRGGRLDTQYF.